This TCR beta chain was recovered during a study of cytomegalovirus exposure and HLA in healthy donors (TCRdb year 2017). In terms of the full investigation: According to an earlier analysis of around 600 of the donors, about 190 million T cells yielded 95 million to 140 million unique TCR beta sequences and about 300 Gb of sequence data. All discovery cohort repertoires had been generated on a single sequencing platform. On average, around 230,000 unique TCR beta nucleotide sequences were sequenced per donor among a few hundred genotyped donors of the cohort, with 15% to 20% of those sequences being non-productive. Roughly five DR-DQ haplotypes were treated as single units for association and clustering because of strong linkage in the cohort. The T cell repertoires of under 700 subjects were profiled by immunosequencing and related to cytomegalovirus serostatus. An earlier analysis of several hundred of the donors used high-throughput TCR beta sequencing to judge whether each TCR beta V gene segment behaved as functional or pseudogenic. The later analysis used no new phenotypic data to find candidate immune exposures, relying instead on TCR beta sequences and their occurrence across donors. An early release that covered 640 HLA-typed donors contained approximately 300 gigabases of sequencing data and some 87 million unique TCR sequences. Donor age, sex, ethnicity and CMV serostatus were compiled alongside the repertoire data. In a later genetic analysis, genome-wide SNP genotypes for about 65% of the roughly 670 donors were used, and that subset was treated as a discovery cohort. Along with the roughly 670-subject first cohort, a separate validation cohort of over a hundred different subjects was used. In a later analysis, previously published TCR beta repertoires from about 640 donors were re-analyzed and high-resolution HLA genotyping was added so that TCR occurrence patterns could be studied. HLA typing included class I and class II loci at four-digit resolution. The study aimed to test whether signatures of past pathogen exposure could be identified by cataloging public T cell receptors. Typing coverage varied by locus: about 629-630 donors for A, B, C, DRB1 and DQB1; more than 500 for DQA1; over 600 for DPA1; fewer than 480 for DPB1. The study combined high-throughput TCR immunosequencing, statistical association of individual TCRs with disease status, and machine learning to predict cytomegalovirus infection status. Of the roughly 400 genotyped donors, over 70% fell in the genetic ancestry cluster associated with self-reported Caucasian donors.

The library was made by the immunoSEQ multiplex PCR assay. For the multiplex PCR, a mixture combining 60 forward primers for TCR Vbeta segments and 13 reverse primers for TCR Jbeta segments was used. Amplification of the CDR3 region of rearranged TCR beta genes was performed with a multiplex PCR assay on genomic DNA. The Illumina HiSeq System was used to sequence the amplified TCR beta libraries as 87-base-pair reads. Per the original workflow: A later analysis tallied some 79 million unique TCR beta chains across the 600 to 700 repertoires, and roughly 11 million of those chains were shared by two or more donors. Raw reads were error-corrected and collapsed into unique sequences by a nearest-neighbor algorithm in which closely related sequences were merged to remove PCR and sequencing errors. CDR3 sequences were aligned to IMGT reference sequences to assign V, D and J gene segments. For a sequence to be retained, a match of at least six nucleotides was required to both a V gene segment and a J gene segment. A rearrangement was called productive if the CDR3 had no stop codons and remained in frame with V and J, and every other rearrangement was called non-productive. Following IMGT convention, CDR3 was defined as the stretch from the second conserved V-encoded cysteine up to the conserved J-encoded phenylalanine. The earlier analysis of some 550 of the donors excluded any sequence lacking an unambiguous match to a single V gene segment. In an earlier analysis of around 590 of the donors, a V segment was called functional when productive rearrangements were above 56.7%, and segregating when the standard deviation between donors exceeded 5%. A statistical classification framework was developed to diagnose cytomegalovirus status using the catalog of TCR beta chain sequences. In a later analysis, TCR nucleotide sequences were compared against IMGT/GENE-DB human TR gene sequences so that V and J genes could be assigned. The TCRdist pipeline was used in a later analysis to assign CDR3 sequences and most-parsimonious VDJ recombination scenarios. In a later analysis, each TCR beta chain was defined by its CDR3 amino acid sequence together with its V-gene family, and reads lacking a unique V-gene family were excluded. In a later analysis, fewer than 600 highly shared, low-generation-probability nucleotide sequences were removed to address suspected cross-contamination and a sequencing artifact. In a later analysis, a clonal expansion index for each public chain was calculated from normalized within-repertoire ranks of inferred template counts. A later analysis computed generation probabilities with a VDJ recombination model fitted to out-of-frame rearrangements, and checked the results against IGoR. In a later analysis, hypergeometric tests were used to score TCR-TCR, TCR-HLA and TCR-CMV co-occurrence, with a repertoire-size bias correction applied to TCR pairs. To estimate false discovery rates, a later analysis permuted the HLA or CMV assignments 20 times. In a later analysis, co-occurring TCRs were grouped using DBSCAN, and TCRdist sequence similarity was added for clustering within HLA-allele-positive subsets. Repertoires with fewer than 30,000 or more than 120,000 public chains were left out of co-occurrence clustering, as were roughly five repertoires with anomalous nucleotide sharing. TCRdb obtained this table from immuneACCESS and retained in-frame rearrangements with V and J assigned. These tables miss some clones; where compared with another copy, unresolved V genes account for less than half of the shortfall, and the remainder is unexplained. The DNA gave D and trimming, while V, J and clone size come from that table. The sample table records approximately 220,000 clones; less than 85% of these occur just once. Of the sample, 0.63% falls within the top ten clones.

The CDR3 starts with the cysteine, ends with the phenylalanine, and has 17 residues. Solely the CDR3 DNA is kept, with 51 bases framed from the first base. CDR1 and CDR2 are drawn from the germline V gene (reference sequence): GTSNPN, SVGIG. V is reduced by 2 bases and J by 3 bases, leaving a spacing of 22 bases between them. Paper-wide results and their limitations: The cohort was sequenced for TCR beta chains only, and without alpha or paired-chain data the features that could be detected were limited. Some IMGT-functional V segments, including TRBV6-2 and TRBV6-3, could not be distinguished by the 87-base-pair reads and were therefore excluded. Most CMV-associated TCR beta chains appeared to be HLA-restricted in a later analysis, and the HLA associations seemed to be driven largely by CMV exposure. The study listed 164 TCR beta chains as associated with cytomegalovirus. Linkage disequilibrium might explain the correlated functional status among segregating V segments, but an unknown experimental factor could not be ruled out. It was suggested by the authors that the approach could potentially be generalized to other disease states and immunological phenotypes. A later genetic analysis reported fewer N-insertions in productive TCRs among donors in an Asian-associated ancestry cluster than the roughly 700-donor mean. Specific HLA alleles were associated with roughly 16,000 TCR beta sequences at a false discovery rate of 0.05 in a later analysis. In a later analysis, the rate of TCR association differed among HLA loci, with DRB1 alleles having the most associated TCRs and HLA-C alleles having the fewest. Immune exposure information for the cohort was limited to CMV serostatus. Several of the top co-occurrence clusters appeared to be linked to parvovirus B19, influenza, CMV and Epstein-Barr virus, according to a later analysis. An earlier analysis of some 590 of the donors showed that most TCR beta V segments appeared in productive rearrangements either about 87% or about 30% of the time, which broadly matched IMGT annotations. A later genetic analysis associated a missense DCLRE1C variant with V-gene and J-gene trimming of TCR beta chains, and an independent cohort replicated the association. A group of highly shared sequence variants was considered likely to be a technical artifact of the sequencing pipeline. Sequencing depth was assumed to be roughly uniform across donors in the presence/absence analyses, though that assumption may not hold. Most TCR sequences were seen in very few donors, while some public TCRs were found in many individuals. A further reported finding was that TCR beta sequences accurately predicted the HLA-A and HLA-B alleles for most subjects in the first cohort. In a later analysis, HLA-associated TCR beta chains were found to be more clonally expanded and to have lower generation probabilities than equally common non-associated chains. The classifier was reported to diagnose cytomegalovirus status with high specificity and sensitivity in both the original and validation cohorts. Because counts were too low, some 17 rarely observed V segments, including chromosome 9 orphons, were left out of the earlier analysis of 587 of the donors. Because HLA typing was unavailable for some donors at each locus, only the typed subset was used in association tests. When HLA alleles, especially DR and DQ, strongly co-occurred, attributing TCR associations to individual alleles was difficult. In vitro tests confirmed that a few of the cytomegalovirus-associated TCR beta chains recognize cytomegalovirus antigens.

This clone was counted a few times. No cognate antigen has been identified for it. No clone much larger than this one lies a single base away; base qualities are absent. The cohort comprised more than 550 healthy bone marrow donors. All cohort members were sampled while nominally healthy, although unrecorded immune exposures were likely present. The donor tested CMV seronegative, placing the donor among the 350 or so seronegative members of the cohort. Every donor gave a peripheral blood sample, and the peripheral blood mononuclear cells from that sample were used for TCR beta sequencing. Genomic DNA was extracted from the blood cell samples with the Qiagen DNeasy Blood Extraction Kit.

Sequenced input: PBMCs. The chain links TRBV30 with TRBJ1-2, and the D gene may be TRBD1, 6 bases matching. The receptor was derived from a man aged 18-30 years in good health and CMV-seronegative. The CDR3 corresponds to CAWSLEPQRGGHYGYTF. The nucleotide sequence is TGTGCCTGGAGTTTGGAGCCCCAGCGGGGGGGCCACTATGGCTACACCTTC.